The 9 T cell receptor beta chains below come from one sample, sequenced in a study of beta chain features in type 1 diabetes. Reverse transcribing all isolated RNA meant expressed TCRB transcripts were sequenced. Sequenced by immunoSEQ multiplex PCR; TCRdb stores in-frame clones only, minus some. The repertoire has 200,000 to 250,000 clones, around 10% of them found once; the top ten carry under 0.045%. Sequencing was carried out using naive CD4+ T cells from blood. The receptors originated from a woman younger than 30 in good health.

A few counts support this clone. This chain connects TRBV30 to TRBJ1-1; TRBD1 might be the D (5 bases). Trimming shortened V by 0 bases and J by 0 bases, and 14 bases separated the two germline ends. The CDR3 consists of 16 residues. Germline-derived CDR1 and CDR2 are GTSNPN and SVGIG (reference sequence). The CDR3 here is CAWSVAGRGVNTEAFF. CDR3 in DNA: TGTGCCTGGAGTGTGGCAGGGCGGGGGGTGAACACTGAAGCTTTCTTT.

A note on this clone: An end of the junction does not agree with germline; a read error may underlie this. The rearrangement links TRBV7-2 to TRBJ2-7; D call uncertain. CDR1 SGHTA and CDR2 FQGNSA come from the germline V gene. This CDR3 comprises 12 residues. In DNA form, the CDR3 reads TGTGCCAGCAGTCGACCCGGGTCACGTTCTGACTTC. This gives the protein CASSRPGSRSDF. The full variable domain, in which reference TRBV7-2 and TRBJ2-7 provide the parts outside the CDR3, is GAGVSQSPSNKVTEKGKDVELRCDPISGHTALYWYRQSLGQGLEFLIYFQGNSAPDKSGLPSDRFSAERTGGSVSTLTIQRTQQEDSAVYLCASSRPGSRSDFGPGTRLTVT.

This clone was recorded at least ten times. The V call is TRBV29-1, the J call TRBJ2-1, with 11 bases that match TRBD2. Germline CDR1 is SQVTM and CDR2 is ANQGSEA. The J segment lost 6 bases and the V segment lost 2 bases, leaving 3 bases of the junction unmatched. This CDR3 spans 14 amino acids. The CDR3 DNA follows: TGCAGCGTTGAACTCCTAGCGGGGGGCAATGAGCAGTTCTTC. Translation gives CSVELLAGGNEQFF.

The sample holds a few counts of this clone. The chain employs TRBV6-1 and TRBJ1-5, with 7 bases aligning to TRBD1. The V segment lost 2 bases and the J segment 2 bases; nucleotides outside the gene matches: 3. CDR1 is MNHNS and CDR2 is SASEGT in the germline V gene. The CDR3 sequence is 15 residues long. The CDR3 is CASSEYRGGNQPQHF. CDR3 in DNA: TGTGCCAGCAGTGAATACAGGGGAGGCAATCAGCCCCAGCATTTT.

In this sample, this clone turned up many times. V is TRBV29-1 and J is TRBJ2-3, with a weak D call TRBD2 (5 bases). Germline V CDR1 and CDR2: SQVTM, ANQGSEA. CDR3 length equals 13 residues. Between the trimmed V and J ends, which lost 4 bases and 2 bases, there was a span of 10 bases. The CDR3, as DNA: TGCAGCGTTGCGCCTAGCCTCACAGATACGCAGTATTTT. It is translated as CSVAPSLTDTQYF.

The table lists this clone with a few counts. The rearrangement joins TRBV18 to TRBJ2-1, with D tentatively TRBD2 (5 bases). There are 15 residues in the CDR3. Germline CDR1 and CDR2: KGHSH and LQKENI. Trimming pared 6 bases from V and 7 bases from J, leaving 19 bases between. DNA of the CDR3: TGTGCCAGCTCTCCTCAGCTTAAGCGGATAAATGAGCAGTTCTTC. It encodes CASSPQLKRINEQFF.

This clone occurred a few times. The rearrangement joins TRBV5-1 to TRBJ2-7; D is ambiguous. Germline values: CDR1 SGHRS, CDR2 YFSETQ. This CDR3 comprises 14 residues. Trimming pared 1 base from V and 3 bases from J, leaving 11 bases between. This CDR3 is CASSLSGGSYEQYF. CDR3 DNA: TGCGCCAGCAGCTTGTCTGGCGGAAGCTACGAGCAGTACTTC.

This clone was recorded a few times. The chain links TRBV14 to TRBJ2-3, with 9 bases fitting TRBD2. The CDR3 spans 15 residues. Trimming cost V 7 bases and J 3 bases; bases outside gene matches: 8. CDR1 and CDR2 from the germline V gene are SGHDN and FVKESK. The CDR3 is CASNSGTSKTDTQYF. CDR3 nucleotides: TGTGCCAGCAACTCCGGGACTAGCAAGACAGATACGCAGTATTTT.

This clone occurred many times. The chain joins TRBV7-9 to TRBJ2-7; a possible D gene is TRBD2 (5 bases). Germline V gene lookup returns CDR1 SEHNR and CDR2 FQNEAQ (reference sequence). V lost 5 bases to trimming and J lost 2 bases, with 13 bases between them. CDR3 length equals 14 residues. The CDR3 region is CASSPDTEAYEQYF. Here the CDR3 DNA reads TGTGCCAGCAGCCCCGACACGGAGGCCTACGAGCAGTACTTC.